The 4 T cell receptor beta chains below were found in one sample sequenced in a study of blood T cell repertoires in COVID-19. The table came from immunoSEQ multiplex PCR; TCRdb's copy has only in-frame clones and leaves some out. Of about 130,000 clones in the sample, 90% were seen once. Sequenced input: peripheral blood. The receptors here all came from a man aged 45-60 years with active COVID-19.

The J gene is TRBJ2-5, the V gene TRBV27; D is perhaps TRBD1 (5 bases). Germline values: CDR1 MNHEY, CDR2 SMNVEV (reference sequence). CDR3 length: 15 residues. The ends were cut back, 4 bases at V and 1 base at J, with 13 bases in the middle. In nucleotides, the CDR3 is TGTGCCAGCAGTTCCCCGGGCAGGGCCCAAGAGACCCAGTACTTC. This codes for CASSSPGRAQETQYF.

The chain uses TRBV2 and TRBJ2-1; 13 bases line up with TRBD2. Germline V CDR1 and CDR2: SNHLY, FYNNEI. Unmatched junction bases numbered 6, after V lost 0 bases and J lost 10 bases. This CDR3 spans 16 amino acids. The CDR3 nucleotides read TGTGCCAGCAGTGAAGCGCCGACTAGCGGGAGGAGGGAGCAGTTCTTC. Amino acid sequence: CASSEAPTSGRREQFF. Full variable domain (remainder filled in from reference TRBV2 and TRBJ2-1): EPEVTQTPSHQVTQMGQEVILRCVPISNHLYFYWYRQILGQKVEFLVSFYNNEISEKSEIFDDQFSVERPDGSNFTLKIRSTKLEDSAMYFCASSEAPTSGRREQFFGPGTRLTVL.

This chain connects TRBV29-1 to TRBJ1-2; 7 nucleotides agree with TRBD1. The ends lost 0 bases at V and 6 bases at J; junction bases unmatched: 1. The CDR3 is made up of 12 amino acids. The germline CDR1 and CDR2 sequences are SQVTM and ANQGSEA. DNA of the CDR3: TGCAGCGTTGAAGACAGGGGGGATGGCTACACCTTC. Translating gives CSVEDRGDGYTF.

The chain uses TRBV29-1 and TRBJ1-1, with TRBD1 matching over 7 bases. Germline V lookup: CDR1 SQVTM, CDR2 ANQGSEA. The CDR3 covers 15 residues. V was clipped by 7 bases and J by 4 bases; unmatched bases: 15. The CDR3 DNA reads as TGCAGCGCCAATCCGGGACAGACTAAAATCACTGAAGCTTTCTTT. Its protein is CSANPGQTKITEAFF.